Below are 30 T cell receptor beta chains sequenced from a single sample in a study of cytomegalovirus exposure and HLA in healthy donors. Both 60 Vbeta primers and 13 Jbeta primers went into the PCR. The assay was immunoSEQ multiplex PCR, and TCRdb's table has in-frame clones only and misses some. This repertoire shows some 65,000 clones, 62% found once; its top ten account for approximately 2.6%. Sequenced material: PBMCs. The source of these receptors is a man aged 25 to 40 in good health and CMV-seronegative.

The rearrangement links TRBV27 to TRBJ1-6; 8 positions match TRBD1. J was trimmed by 9 bases and V by 2 bases; bases with no gene match: 3. The CDR3 extends over 14 amino acids. The germline CDR1 and CDR2 sequences are MNHEY and SMNVEV (reference sequence). The CDR3 protein is CASSLDRGGSPLHF. The CDR3 region has the DNA TGTGCCAGCAGTTTAGACAGGGGTGGTTCACCCCTCCACTTT.

In this sample, this clone turned up a few times. The chain employs TRBV6-5 and TRBJ1-1, with D perhaps TRBD1 (6 bases). V dropped 0 bases and J dropped 1 base, with 9 bases sitting between them. This CDR3 comprises 15 residues. Germline V gene lookup returns CDR1 MNHEY and CDR2 SVGAGI. CDR3 region: CASSYSDRPNTEAFF. The CDR3 bases are TGTGCCAGCAGTTACTCCGACAGGCCGAACACTGAAGCTTTCTTT.

This clone was seen a handful of times. The chain combines TRBV16 with TRBJ2-5; tentatively, D is TRBD2 (5 bases). The CDR3 has 15 amino acids. V was clipped by 0 bases and J by 5 bases, with 13 bases between them. Looked up from germline, CDR1 is KGHSY and CDR2 is FQNENV. In DNA form, the CDR3 reads TGTGCCAGCAGCCAATCACCTCGGGGTGGGGAGACCCAGTACTTC. Translation gives CASSQSPRGGETQYF.

The rearrangement links TRBV19 to TRBJ1-5, with D possibly TRBD1 on 6 matching bases. This CDR3 contains 14 residues. Trimming took off 5 bases at V and 9 bases at J, with 17 bases between the two ends. Germline-derived CDR1 and CDR2 are LNHDA and SQIVND (reference sequence). The CDR3 DNA reads TGTGCCAGTAGTGGGGGCGAGATCATCTGGCCCCAGCATTTT. Translating gives CASSGGEIIWPQHF.

The rearrangement links TRBV12-5 to TRBJ2-7; possible D gene TRBD1, 6 bases. The CDR3 is made up of 12 amino acids. Between the trimmed V and J ends, which lost 6 bases and 2 bases, there was a span of 8 bases. From germline, CDR1 is LGHNT and CDR2 FRNRAP. The CDR3 nucleotides read TGTGCTAGTGGGCCAGGGGCCTACGAGCAGTACTTC. Translating gives CASGPGAYEQYF.

The chain is built from TRBV7-4 and TRBJ1-4; 9 positions agree with TRBD1. This CDR3 has 19 amino acids. Unmatched junction bases numbered 13, after V lost 5 bases and J lost 0 bases. Per germline, CDR1 SGHVT and CDR2 SQSDAQ. The CDR3 region has the DNA TGTGCCAGCAGCGAATTTTCGGGACAGGGACTTGCAACTAATGAAAAACTGTTTTTT. Its protein product is CASSEFSGQGLATNEKLFF.

This clone was recorded a few times. The V gene is TRBV4-1, the J gene TRBJ1-4; D possibly corresponds to TRBD1 (5 bases). V dropped 0 bases and J dropped 8 bases, with 16 bases sitting between them. The CDR3 contains 16 residues. Germline V gene sequence: CDR1 MGHRA, CDR2 YSYEKL. The CDR3, as DNA: TGCGCCAGCAGCCAAGATAGGGACTCCAGAAGGGAAAAACTGTTTTTT. Translation gives CASSQDRDSRREKLFF.

The V gene is TRBV7-8, the J gene TRBJ2-5; D might be TRBD1 (6 bases). Between the trimmed V and J ends, which lost 1 base and 5 bases, there was a span of 11 bases. Germline V gene data show CDR1 as SGHVS and CDR2 as FQNEAQ. The CDR3 covers 14 residues. DNA of the CDR3: TGTGCCAGCAGCTTAGACAGGGAATTTGAGACCCAGTACTTC. It codes for CASSLDREFETQYF.

The chain links TRBV9 to TRBJ2-2; 7 bases are a match to TRBD2. Germline values: CDR1 SGDLS, CDR2 YYNGEE. The CDR3 is 14 residues long. With 0 bases clipped from V and 7 bases from J, the junction kept 3 bases outside the gene matches. CDR3 DNA sequence: TGTGCCAGCAGCGTAGAGGCGGGAGTCGGGGAGCTGTTTTTT. Its translation: CASSVEAGVGELFF.

This chain uses TRBV30 with TRBJ1-3; no clear D. The V end was cut by 0 bases, the J end by 8 bases, with 5 bases between. The V gene's germline CDR1 is GTSNPN and CDR2 SVGIG (reference sequence). This CDR3 region has 11 residues. CDR3 residues: CAWSVLDTIYF. CDR3 coding DNA: TGTGCCTGGAGTGTTCTTGACACCATATATTTT.

In this sample, this clone turned up a few times. This sequence joins TRBV7-8 and TRBJ2-1; 9 bases are a match to TRBD2. Germline loops: CDR1 SGHVS, CDR2 FQNEAQ. The CDR3 spans 19 residues. V was pared by 0 bases and J by 1 base, with 10 bases of the junction left unmatched. CDR3: CASSLAHGSGGRSYNEQFF. In DNA, the CDR3 is TGTGCCAGCAGCTTAGCGCACGGTAGCGGGGGTCGATCCTACAATGAGCAGTTCTTC.

The chain has TRBV20-1 and TRBJ2-5; D might be TRBD2 (6 bases). CDR1 is DFQATT and CDR2 is SNEGSKA in the germline V gene (reference sequence). CDR3 length: 11 amino acids. Trimming stripped 4 bases from V and 7 bases from J, with 10 bases between. The CDR3 reads CSATQAGTQYF. In DNA, the CDR3 is TGCAGTGCTACCCAAGCGGGGACCCAGTACTTC.

This rearrangement joins TRBV27 to TRBJ1-4, with 8 positions matching TRBD1. CDR1 MNHEY and CDR2 SMNVEV come from the germline V gene (reference sequence). With V trimmed by 5 bases and J by 12 bases, 8 bases remained unmatched. The CDR3 spans 13 residues. The CDR3 reads CASSVGGQGELFF. The CDR3 coding sequence is TGTGCCAGCAGTGTAGGAGGACAGGGAGAACTGTTTTTT.

The rearrangement joins TRBV11-2 to TRBJ2-1; weak D call: TRBD2 (5 bases). Germline CDR1 is SGHAT and CDR2 is FQNNGV. This CDR3 has 15 amino acids. The V end was cut by 5 bases, the J end by 8 bases, with 19 bases between. The CDR3 sequence: CASSGGSTGVDEQFF. CDR3 nucleotide sequence: TGTGCCAGCAGCGGAGGTAGTACCGGCGTGGATGAGCAGTTCTTC. Full variable domain (outside the CDR3, taken from reference TRBV11-2 and TRBJ2-1): EAGVAQSPRYKIIEKRQSVAFWCNPISGHATLYWYQQILGQGPKLLIQFQNNGVVDDSQLPKDRFSAERLKGVDSTLKIQPAKLEDSAVYLCASSGGSTGVDEQFFGPGTRLTVL.

The V gene is TRBV30, the J gene TRBJ2-7; D is possibly TRBD2 (6 bases). V was trimmed by 3 bases and J by 2 bases, leaving 8 bases between them. Germline values: CDR1 GTSNPN, CDR2 SVGIG (reference sequence). The CDR3 is 12 amino acids. The CDR3 spells CAWRGGAYEQYF. Written as DNA, the CDR3 is TGTGCCTGGAGGGGCGGGGCCTACGAGCAGTACTTC.

This rearrangement joins TRBV5-1 to TRBJ2-7; the match to TRBD1 covers 7 bases. CDR3 length: 15 amino acids. Looked up from germline, CDR1 is SGHRS and CDR2 is YFSETQ. V lost 4 bases to trimming and J lost 4 bases; unmatched junction nucleotides: 11. In DNA, the CDR3 is TGCGCCAGCAGCCGTGCAGGGACAGAGAGTTACGAGCAGTACTTC. It specifies CASSRAGTESYEQYF.

The V call is TRBV6-5, the J call TRBJ2-7; 7 bases line up with TRBD1. Germline values: CDR1 MNHEY, CDR2 SVGAGI. After removal of 10 bases from V and 2 bases from J, the junction contained 14 bases not matched to a gene. This CDR3 is 15 amino acids long. The DNA of the CDR3 is TGTGCCACCTTAAAGTTGGACAGGTCACCCTACGAGCAGTACTTC. It codes for CATLKLDRSPYEQYF.

This clone was seen repeatedly, ten times or more. V and J are TRBV4-1 and TRBJ2-1, with a weak D call TRBD2 (6 bases). Germline V gene lookup returns CDR1 MGHRA and CDR2 YSYEKL. CDR3 length: 15 amino acids. Trimming cost V 1 base and J 4 bases, with 11 bases left between them. This chain's CDR3 is CASSQVLSGYNEQFF. CDR3 in DNA: TGCGCCAGCAGCCAAGTCCTTAGCGGATACAATGAGCAGTTCTTC.

This clone was detected a few times. This rearrangement joins TRBV7-9 to TRBJ2-5, with D possibly being TRBD1 (5 bases). The CDR3 has 13 residues. V was pared by 1 base and J by 6 bases, with 9 bases between. Germline V lookup: CDR1 SEHNR, CDR2 FQNEAQ (reference sequence). Here the CDR3 reads CASSLVGDQTQYF. The CDR3 DNA is TGTGCCAGCAGCTTAGTAGGGGATCAGACCCAGTACTTC.

This clone was picked up a small number of times. The rearrangement joins TRBV14 to TRBJ1-5, with D possibly matching TRBD1 (6 bases). The germline V gene has CDR1 SGHDN and CDR2 FVKESK. The length of the CDR3 is 17 residues. Trimming left V 6 bases short and J 2 bases short, with 20 bases between. The CDR3 sequence is CASRKRYRVSGNQPQHF. DNA of the CDR3: TGTGCCAGCAGAAAAAGATACAGGGTCTCGGGCAATCAGCCCCAGCATTTT. The whole variable domain, filled in from reference TRBV14 and TRBJ1-5, reads EAGVTQFPSHSVIEKGQTVTLRCDPISGHDNLYWYRRVMGKEIKFLLHFVKESKQDESGMPNNRFLAERTGGTYSTLKVQPAELEDSGVYFCASRKRYRVSGNQPQHFGDGTRLSIL.

This CDR3 is CASSPLMGSGEKLFF. The DNA for the CDR3 is TGTGCCAGCAGCCCCCTTATGGGCAGTGGTGAAAAACTGTTTTTT. The chain has TRBV14 and TRBJ1-4; D gene ambiguous. This CDR3 has 15 amino acids. V lost 4 bases to trimming and J lost 7 bases, with 16 bases between them. Germline V gene lookup returns CDR1 SGHDN and CDR2 FVKESK.

In its sample, this clone was seen a few times. This chain joins TRBV30 and TRBJ1-2; the D gene is possibly TRBD1 (5 bases). The ends were cut back, 3 bases at V and 8 bases at J, with 16 bases in the middle. The CDR3 length is 13 residues. The germline V gene encodes CDR1 GTSNPN and CDR2 SVGIG (reference sequence). The CDR3 DNA sequence: TGTGCCTGGAGCGGGGGTCCTGGGCGGGGCTACACCTTC. Protein product: CAWSGGPGRGYTF.

The chain links TRBV29-1 to TRBJ1-2; the D is unclear. Trimming pared 0 bases from V and 6 bases from J, leaving 8 bases between. From germline, CDR1 is SQVTM and CDR2 ANQGSEA. The CDR3 extends over 12 amino acids. Here the CDR3 reads CSVEESGDGYTF. CDR3 DNA: TGCAGCGTTGAAGAATCGGGAGATGGCTACACCTTC.

The J gene is TRBJ2-3, the V gene TRBV6-4; 7 bases line up with TRBD2. The CDR3 has 15 amino acids. Germline lookup yields CDR1 MRHNA and CDR2 SNTAGT. With 6 bases clipped from V and 1 base from J, the junction kept 7 bases outside the gene matches. CDR3 nucleotides: TGTGCCAGCAGCGCGGGGGAATTGGGCACAGATACGCAGTATTTT. This sequence encodes CASSAGELGTDTQYF.

The chain links TRBV18 to TRBJ2-7; D is uncertain. The CDR3 loop spans 14 amino acids. Looked up from germline, CDR1 is KGHSH and CDR2 is LQKENI. Trimming removed 2 bases at V and 5 bases at J, with 13 bases between. CDR3 nucleotide sequence: TGTGCCAGCTCACCAGGCGCGGTTAAGCACGAGCAGTACTTC. Translated: CASSPGAVKHEQYF.

This clone has a single count. The V call is TRBV15, the J call TRBJ1-2; 7 bases match TRBD1. Trimming removed 0 bases from V and 7 bases from J; junction bases left unmatched: 11. The CDR3 runs to 16 residues. Germline V lookup: CDR1 LNHNV, CDR2 YYDKDF (reference sequence). The CDR3 DNA follows: TGTGCCACCAGCAGAGATGGGGTTGACAGGGCTCGTGGCTACACCTTC. Protein sequence: CATSRDGVDRARGYTF.

This chain joins TRBV10-1 and TRBJ2-7; TRBD1 agrees at 11 bases. The CDR3 covers 15 residues. Looked up from germline, CDR1 is WNHNN and CDR2 is SYGVQD (reference sequence). V lost 7 bases to trimming and J lost 2 bases; unmatched junction nucleotides: 7. CDR3 nucleotide sequence: TGCGCCAGCAACGGACAGGGGGCCTTAACCTACGAGCAGTACTTC. Translation gives CASNGQGALTYEQYF.

This clone has more than one count but fewer than ten. This chain links TRBV30 with TRBJ1-4; D not resolved. Per the germline V gene, CDR1 is GTSNPN and CDR2 is SVGIG (reference sequence). Trimming stripped 2 bases from V and 5 bases from J, with 6 bases between. This CDR3 spans 12 amino acids. In DNA form, the CDR3 reads TGTGCCTGGAGTTCACAGAATGAAAAACTGTTTTTT. As protein: CAWSSQNEKLFF. Complete variable domain (other parts from reference TRBV30 and TRBJ1-4): SQTIHQWPATLVQPVGSPLSLECTVEGTSNPNLYWYRQAAGRGLQLLFYSVGIGQISSEVPQNLSASRPQDRQFILSSKKLLLSDSGFYLCAWSSQNEKLFFGSGTQLSVL.

The rearrangement uses TRBV13 and TRBJ2-5; a possible D gene is TRBD1 (6 bases). Deletions cut 0 bases from V and 5 bases from J, with 13 bases between. Germline CDR1 is PRHDT and CDR2 is FYEKMQ (reference sequence). The CDR3 consists of 15 residues. The CDR3 nucleotides are TGTGCCAGCAGCTTAGGAGGGGGATTTGGCGAGACCCAGTACTTC. Its protein product is CASSLGGGFGETQYF.

V is TRBV7-3 and J is TRBJ2-5, with 13 bases aligning to TRBD2. With V trimmed by 5 bases and J by 5 bases, 5 bases remained unmatched. This CDR3 is built from 15 residues. Germline-derived CDR1 and CDR2 are SGHTA and FQGTGA. CDR3 coding DNA: TGTGCCAGCAGCGAAACTAGCGGGGGGGCCGAGACCCAGTACTTC. Translated: CASSETSGGAETQYF.